This T cell receptor beta chain was identified in a study of cytomegalovirus exposure and HLA in healthy donors listed by TCRdb under 2017. Some background on the complete study: According to an earlier analysis of a few hundred of the donors, about 190 million T cells yielded roughly 110 million unique TCR beta sequences and around 300 Gb of sequence data. An early release that covered 500 to 800 HLA-typed donors contained 250 to 350 gigabases of sequencing data and some 87 million unique TCR sequences. Of the approximately 370 genotyped donors, less than 90% were placed in the genetic ancestry cluster associated with self-reported Caucasian donors. The study aimed to test whether signatures of past pathogen exposure could be identified by cataloging public T cell receptors. The study used immunosequencing to profile the T cell repertoires of around 600 subjects and linked those repertoires to cytomegalovirus serostatus. A separate validation cohort of roughly 130 different subjects was used in addition to the 666-subject first cohort. To predict cytomegalovirus infection status, the study brought together high-throughput TCR immunosequencing, statistical association of individual TCRs with disease status, and machine learning. To study patterns of TCR occurrence, a later analysis re-analyzed previously published TCR beta repertoires from 666 donors and added high-resolution HLA genotyping. The later analysis used no new phenotypic data to find candidate immune exposures, relying instead on TCR beta sequences and their occurrence across donors. An earlier analysis of more than 450 of the donors used high-throughput TCR beta sequencing to judge whether each TCR beta V gene segment behaved as functional or pseudogenic. Donor age, sex, ethnicity and CMV serostatus were compiled alongside the repertoire data. A later genetic analysis used genome-wide SNP genotypes for 398 of the 666 donors, treating that subset as a discovery cohort. Every repertoire in the discovery cohort had been generated on one and the same sequencing platform. HLA typing included class I and class II loci at four-digit resolution. Typing coverage differed by locus: A, B, C, DRB1 and DQB1 were typed in about 620-640 donors, DQA1 in approximately 520, DPA1 in some 570, and DPB1 in approximately 450. Because of strong linkage in the cohort, 5 or 6 DR-DQ haplotypes were treated as single units for association and clustering. Among 300 to 500 genotyped donors of the cohort, an average of around 250,000 unique TCR beta nucleotide sequences was sequenced per donor, of which about 19% were non-productive.

In the case of this clone: Its antigen specificity is not known. Base qualities are not provided; no much larger clone lies one nucleotide away.

General findings and caveats noted by the study authors: The only immune exposure information available for the cohort was CMV serostatus. A later genetic analysis reported fewer N-insertions in productive TCRs among donors in an Asian-associated ancestry cluster than the approximately 670-donor mean. A later analysis found that most CMV-associated TCR beta chains appeared HLA-restricted, with HLA associations seemingly driven largely by CMV exposure. An earlier analysis of approximately 570 of the donors showed that most TCR beta V segments appeared in productive rearrangements either about 87% or about 30% of the time, which broadly matched IMGT annotations. A further reported finding was that TCR beta sequences accurately predicted the HLA-A and HLA-B alleles for most subjects in the first cohort. V-gene and J-gene trimming of TCR beta chains was associated with a missense DCLRE1C variant in a later genetic analysis, and the association was replicated in an independent cohort. Because HLA typing was missing for some donors at each locus, association tests included only the typed subset. Sequencing depth was assumed to be roughly uniform across donors in the presence/absence analyses, though that assumption may not hold. Because the 87-base-pair reads could not distinguish some IMGT-functional V segments, including TRBV6-2 and TRBV6-3, those segments were excluded. A later analysis found that HLA-associated TCR beta chains were more clonally expanded and had lower generation probabilities than equally common non-associated chains. A few of the identified cytomegalovirus-associated TCR beta chains were confirmed in vitro to be specific for cytomegalovirus antigens. A later analysis reported that several top co-occurrence clusters appeared linked to parvovirus B19, influenza, CMV and Epstein-Barr virus. A later analysis found that TCR association rates varied across HLA loci, with DRB1 alleles showing the most associated TCRs and HLA-C alleles the fewest. This cohort had only TCR beta chains sequenced, and the lack of alpha or paired-chain data limited which features could be detected. According to the authors, the approach could potentially be generalized to other disease states and immunological phenotypes. Across donors, most TCR sequences were observed very rarely, whereas some public TCRs were present in many individuals. The sequencing pipeline was judged likely to have produced a cluster of highly shared sequence variants as a technical artifact. In the study, approximately 150 TCR beta chains were listed as associated with cytomegalovirus. Linkage disequilibrium might explain the correlated functional status among segregating V segments, but an unknown experimental factor could not be excluded. The earlier analysis of some 540 of the donors excluded about 16 rarely observed V segments, including chromosome 9 orphons, because counts were too low. In both the original and validation cohorts, the classifier was reported to diagnose cytomegalovirus status with high specificity and sensitivity. Strong co-occurrence of HLA alleles, especially DR and DQ, made assigning TCR associations to individual alleles difficult. At a false discovery rate of 0.05, a later analysis linked 15,000 to 20,000 TCR beta sequences to specific HLA alleles.

In total, 500 to 700 healthy bone marrow donors made up the cohort. All cohort members were sampled while nominally healthy, although unrecorded immune exposures were likely present. The donor was CMV seropositive and was included in the group of 250 to 300 seropositive cohort members. Every donor gave a peripheral blood sample, and the peripheral blood mononuclear cells from that sample were used for TCR beta sequencing. The Qiagen DNeasy Blood Extraction Kit was used to extract genomic DNA from the blood cell samples. The CDR3, cysteine through phenylalanine, is 17 amino acids long. The CDR3 DNA has 51 bases and is translated from base 1. V and J lose 1 base and 1 base, and a span of 17 bases separates them. Reading the germline V gene gives CDR1 SGHRS and CDR2 YFSETQ. Library construction relied on the immunoSEQ multiplex PCR assay. For the multiplex PCR, a mixture combining 60 forward primers for TCR Vbeta segments and 13 reverse primers for TCR Jbeta segments was used. The CDR3 region of rearranged TCR beta genes was amplified from genomic DNA by a multiplex PCR assay. Amplified TCR beta libraries were sequenced as 87-base-pair reads on the Illumina HiSeq System. The source study handled its data this way. A later analysis counted some 74 million unique TCR beta chains across the 550 to 700 repertoires, and 9 million to 14 million of these chains were shared by at least two donors. Raw reads were error-corrected and collapsed into unique sequences by a nearest-neighbor algorithm in which closely related sequences were merged to remove PCR and sequencing errors. Alignment of CDR3 sequences to IMGT reference sequences was used to assign V, D and J gene segments. For a sequence to be retained, a match of at least six nucleotides was required to both a V gene segment and a J gene segment. A rearrangement was called productive if the CDR3 had no stop codons and remained in frame with V and J, and every other rearrangement was called non-productive. Following IMGT convention, CDR3 was defined as the stretch from the second conserved V-encoded cysteine to the conserved J-encoded phenylalanine. Sequences without an unambiguous match to a single V gene segment were excluded from the earlier analysis of over 500 of the donors. An earlier analysis of fewer than 750 of the donors classified V segments as functional when productive rearrangements were above 56.7% and as segregating when the standard deviation between donors was above 5%. A statistical classification framework was developed to diagnose cytomegalovirus status using the catalog of TCR beta chain sequences. A later analysis assigned V and J genes by comparing TCR nucleotide sequences with IMGT/GENE-DB human TR gene sequences. A later analysis assigned CDR3 sequences and most-parsimonious VDJ recombination scenarios with the TCRdist pipeline. In a later analysis, each TCR beta chain was defined by its CDR3 amino acid sequence together with its V-gene family, and reads lacking a unique V-gene family were excluded. As a way to deal with suspected cross-contamination and a sequencing artifact, a later analysis dropped hundreds of nucleotide sequences that were highly shared and had low generation probability. In a later analysis, a clonal expansion index for each public chain was calculated from normalized within-repertoire ranks of inferred template counts. Generation probabilities in a later analysis came from a VDJ recombination model fitted to out-of-frame rearrangements, and those results were checked against IGoR. Hypergeometric tests were used in a later analysis to score TCR-TCR, TCR-HLA and TCR-CMV co-occurrence, with a repertoire-size bias correction applied to the TCR pairs. To estimate false discovery rates, a later analysis permuted the HLA or CMV assignments 20 times. In a later analysis, co-occurring TCRs were grouped using DBSCAN, with TCRdist sequence similarity added in when clustering inside HLA-allele-positive subsets. For co-occurrence clustering, repertoires with fewer than 30,000 or more than 120,000 public chains were excluded, along with four to six repertoires with anomalous nucleotide sharing. Here the immuneACCESS table is served through TCRdb, limited to in-frame sequences with V and J called. Missing clones are a known gap in these copies; in checked studies unresolved V genes cover under half, and the rest lacks a known reason. V, J and clone size are taken as reported in that table, and D and trimming were inferred from the DNA itself. This sample has about 67,000 clones in its table, and 80% to 90% of those were observed once. The ten biggest clones cover around 10% of the sample.

The chain couples TRBV5-1 to TRBJ2-5, and perhaps TRBD2 as D gene, on 5 matching bases. The sequencing input was PBMCs. The sequence was obtained from a woman in her twenties or thirties in good health and CMV-seropositive. The DNA sequence reads TGCGCCAGCAGCTTGAACCGGTCCGGACTTACCCAAGAGACCCAGTACTTC. The encoded protein is CASSLNRSGLTQETQYF. With the rest looked up from the reference TRBV5-1 and TRBJ2-5 genes rather than sequenced, the full variable domain is KAGVTQTPRYLIKTRGQQVTLSCSPISGHRSVSWYQQTPGQGLQFLFEYFSETQRNKGNFPGRFSGRQFSNSRSEMNVSTLELGDSALYLCASSLNRSGLTQETQYFGPGTRLLVL.